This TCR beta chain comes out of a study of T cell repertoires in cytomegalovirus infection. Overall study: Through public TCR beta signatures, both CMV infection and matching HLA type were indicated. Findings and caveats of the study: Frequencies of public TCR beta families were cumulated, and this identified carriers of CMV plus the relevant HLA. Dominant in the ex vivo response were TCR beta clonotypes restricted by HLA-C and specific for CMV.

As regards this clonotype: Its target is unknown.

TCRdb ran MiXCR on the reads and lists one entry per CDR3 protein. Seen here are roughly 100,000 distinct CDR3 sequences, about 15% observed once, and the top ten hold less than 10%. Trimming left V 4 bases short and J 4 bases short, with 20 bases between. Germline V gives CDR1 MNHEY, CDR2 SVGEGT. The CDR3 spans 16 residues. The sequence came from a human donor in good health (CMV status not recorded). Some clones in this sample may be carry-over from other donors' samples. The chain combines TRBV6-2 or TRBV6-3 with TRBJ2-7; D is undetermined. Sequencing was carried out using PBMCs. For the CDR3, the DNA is TGTGCCAGCAGTTCCCCCTCCCGACTGGTGGGATACGAGCAGTACTTC. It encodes CASSSPSRLVGYEQYF.